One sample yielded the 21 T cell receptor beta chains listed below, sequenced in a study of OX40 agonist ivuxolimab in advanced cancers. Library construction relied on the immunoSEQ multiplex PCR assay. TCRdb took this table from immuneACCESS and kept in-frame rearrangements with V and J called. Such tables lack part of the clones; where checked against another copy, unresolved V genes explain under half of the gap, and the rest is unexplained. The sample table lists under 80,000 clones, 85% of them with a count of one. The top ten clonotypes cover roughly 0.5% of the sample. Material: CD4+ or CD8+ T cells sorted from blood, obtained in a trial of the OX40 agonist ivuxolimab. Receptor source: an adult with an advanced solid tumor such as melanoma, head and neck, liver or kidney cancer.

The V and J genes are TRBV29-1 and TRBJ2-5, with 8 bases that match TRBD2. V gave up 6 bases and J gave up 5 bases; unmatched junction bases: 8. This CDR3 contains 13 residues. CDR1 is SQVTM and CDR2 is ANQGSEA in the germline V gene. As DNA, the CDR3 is TGCAGCGTCCGGACTAGCCCCGGGGAGACCCAGTACTTC. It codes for CSVRTSPGETQYF.

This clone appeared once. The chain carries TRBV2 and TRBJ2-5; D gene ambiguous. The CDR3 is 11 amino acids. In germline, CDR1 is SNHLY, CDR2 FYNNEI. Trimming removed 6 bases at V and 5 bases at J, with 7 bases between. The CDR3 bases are TGTGCCAGCAGCCCTTCGGAGACCCAGTACTTC. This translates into CASSPSETQYF.

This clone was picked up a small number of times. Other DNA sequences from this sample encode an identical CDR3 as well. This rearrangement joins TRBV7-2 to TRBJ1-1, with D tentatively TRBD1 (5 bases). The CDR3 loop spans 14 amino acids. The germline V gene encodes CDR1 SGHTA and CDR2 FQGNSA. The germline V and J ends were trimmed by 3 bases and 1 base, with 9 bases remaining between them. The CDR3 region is CASSFGQGNTEAFF. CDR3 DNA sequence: TGTGCCAGCAGCTTCGGCCAGGGGAACACTGAAGCTTTCTTT. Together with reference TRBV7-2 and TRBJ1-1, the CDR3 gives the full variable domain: GAGVSQSPSNKVTEKGKDVELRCDPISGHTALYWYRQSLGQGLEFLIYFQGNSAPDKSGLPSDRFSAERTGGSVSTLTIQRTQQEDSAVYLCASSFGQGNTEAFFGQGTRLTVV.

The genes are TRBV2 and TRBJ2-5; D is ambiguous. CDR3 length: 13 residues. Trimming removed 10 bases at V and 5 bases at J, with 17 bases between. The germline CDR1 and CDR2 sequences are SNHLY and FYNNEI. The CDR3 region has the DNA TGTGCCACCCAACCCCTAGTTCTGGAGACCCAGTACTTC. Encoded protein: CATQPLVLETQYF.

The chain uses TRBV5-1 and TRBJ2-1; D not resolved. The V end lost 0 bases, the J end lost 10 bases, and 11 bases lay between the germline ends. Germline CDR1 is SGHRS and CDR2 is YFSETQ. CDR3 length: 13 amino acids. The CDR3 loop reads CASSLGTIEEQFF. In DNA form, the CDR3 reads TGCGCCAGCAGCTTGGGTACCATAGAAGAGCAGTTCTTC.

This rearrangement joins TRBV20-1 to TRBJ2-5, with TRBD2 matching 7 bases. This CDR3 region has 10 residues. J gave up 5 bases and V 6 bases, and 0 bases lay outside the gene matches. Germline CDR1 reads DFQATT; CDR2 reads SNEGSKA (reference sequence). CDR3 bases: TGCAGTGCCGGGGGGGAGACCCAGTACTTC. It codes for CSAGGETQYF.

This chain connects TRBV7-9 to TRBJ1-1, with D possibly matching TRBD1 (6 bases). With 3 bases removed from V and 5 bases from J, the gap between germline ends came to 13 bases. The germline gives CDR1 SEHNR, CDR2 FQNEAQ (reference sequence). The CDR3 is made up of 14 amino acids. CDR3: CASSFSGVGTEAFF. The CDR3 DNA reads TGTGCCAGCAGCTTTTCAGGGGTAGGGACTGAAGCTTTCTTT. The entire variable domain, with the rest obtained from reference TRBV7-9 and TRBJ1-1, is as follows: DTGVSQNPRHKITKRGQNVTFRCDPISEHNRLYWYRQTLGQGPEFLTYFQNEAQLEKSRLLSDRFSAERPKGSFSTLEIQRTEQGDSAMYLCASSFSGVGTEAFFGQGTRLTVV.

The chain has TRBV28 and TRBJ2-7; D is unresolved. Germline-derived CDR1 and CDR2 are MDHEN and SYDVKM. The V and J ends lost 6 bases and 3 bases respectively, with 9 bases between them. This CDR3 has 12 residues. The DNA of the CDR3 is TGTGCCAGCAGCCCCCAGTTCTACGAGCAGTACTTC. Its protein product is CASSPQFYEQYF.

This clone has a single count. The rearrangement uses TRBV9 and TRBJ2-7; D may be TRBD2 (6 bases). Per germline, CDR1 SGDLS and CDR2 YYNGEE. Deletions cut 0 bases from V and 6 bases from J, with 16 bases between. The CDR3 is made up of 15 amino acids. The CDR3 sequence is CASSVAGELWREQYF. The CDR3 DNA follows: TGTGCCAGCAGCGTAGCGGGGGAGTTGTGGCGCGAGCAGTACTTC.

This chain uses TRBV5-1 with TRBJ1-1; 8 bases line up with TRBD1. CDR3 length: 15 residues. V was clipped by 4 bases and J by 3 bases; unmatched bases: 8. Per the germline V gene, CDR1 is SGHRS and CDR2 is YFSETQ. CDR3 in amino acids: CASSIQGAGDTEAFF. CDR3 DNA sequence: TGCGCCAGCAGCATCCAGGGGGCCGGGGACACTGAAGCTTTCTTT. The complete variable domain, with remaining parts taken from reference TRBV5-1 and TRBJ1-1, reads KAGVTQTPRYLIKTRGQQVTLSCSPISGHRSVSWYQQTPGQGLQFLFEYFSETQRNKGNFPGRFSGRQFSNSRSEMNVSTLELGDSALYLCASSIQGAGDTEAFFGQGTRLTVV.

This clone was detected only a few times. As DNA, the CDR3 is TGCAGCGTGGGGGAGAGCAATCAGCCCCAGCATTTT. Its protein is CSVGESNQPQHF. The chain joins TRBV29-1 to TRBJ1-5; D might be TRBD1 (5 bases). This CDR3 is built from 12 residues. Germline V gives CDR1 SQVTM, CDR2 ANQGSEA. The V end lost 6 bases, the J end lost 1 base, and 7 bases lay between the germline ends.

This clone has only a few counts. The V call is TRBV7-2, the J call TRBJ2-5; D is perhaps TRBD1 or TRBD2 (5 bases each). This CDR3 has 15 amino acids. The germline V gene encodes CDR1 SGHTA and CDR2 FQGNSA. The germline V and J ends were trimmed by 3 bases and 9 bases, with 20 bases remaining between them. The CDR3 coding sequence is TGTGCCAGCAGCTTGGACCCTGGCGGTCTGGGGGCCCAGTACTTC. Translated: CASSLDPGGLGAQYF. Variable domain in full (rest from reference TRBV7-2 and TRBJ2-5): GAGVSQSPSNKVTEKGKDVELRCDPISGHTALYWYRQSLGQGLEFLIYFQGNSAPDKSGLPSDRFSAERTGGSVSTLTIQRTQQEDSAVYLCASSLDPGGLGAQYFGPGTRLLVL.

The CDR3 nucleotides read TGTGCCAGCAGCACCGGTCCAGGGGAGCTGTTTTTT. Its protein product is CASSTGPGELFF. This chain links TRBV9 with TRBJ2-2; no reliable D call. Per germline, CDR1 SGDLS and CDR2 YYNGEE. Trimming removed 4 bases from V and 8 bases from J, with 9 bases in between. CDR3 length: 12 amino acids. Using reference TRBV9 and TRBJ2-2 for the parts outside the CDR3, the full variable domain is DSGVTQTPKHLITATGQRVTLRCSPRSGDLSVYWYQQSLDQGLQFLIQYYNGEERAKGNILERFSAQQFPDLHSELNLSSLELGDSALYFCASSTGPGELFFGEGSRLTVL.

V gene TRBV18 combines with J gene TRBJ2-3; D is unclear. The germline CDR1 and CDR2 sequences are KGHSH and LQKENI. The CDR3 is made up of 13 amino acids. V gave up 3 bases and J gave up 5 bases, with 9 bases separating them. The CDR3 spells CASSPNTLDTQYF. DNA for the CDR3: TGTGCCAGCTCACCGAACACACTAGATACGCAGTATTTT.

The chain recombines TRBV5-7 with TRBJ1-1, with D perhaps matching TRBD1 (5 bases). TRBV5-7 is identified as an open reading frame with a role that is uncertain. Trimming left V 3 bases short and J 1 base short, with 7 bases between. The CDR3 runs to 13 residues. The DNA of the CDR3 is TGTGCCAGCAGCTGGGGGGGGAACACTGAAGCTTTCTTT. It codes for CASSWGGNTEAFF.

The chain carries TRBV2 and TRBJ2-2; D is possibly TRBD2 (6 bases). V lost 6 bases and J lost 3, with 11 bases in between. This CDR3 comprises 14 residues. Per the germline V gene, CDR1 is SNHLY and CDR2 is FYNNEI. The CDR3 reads CASSYREYTGELFF. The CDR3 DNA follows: TGTGCCAGCAGCTACCGGGAGTACACCGGGGAGCTGTTTTTT.

CDR3 sequence (DNA): TGTGCCAGCAGTTACTCGAGACAGACGAACTATGGCTACACCTTC. Its translation is CASSYSRQTNYGYTF. V usage is TRBV6-5 and J usage is TRBJ1-2; tentative D call: TRBD1 (5 bases). Germline values: CDR1 MNHEY, CDR2 SVGAGI. V gave up 0 bases and J gave up 2 bases, with 10 bases separating them. The CDR3 loop spans 15 amino acids.

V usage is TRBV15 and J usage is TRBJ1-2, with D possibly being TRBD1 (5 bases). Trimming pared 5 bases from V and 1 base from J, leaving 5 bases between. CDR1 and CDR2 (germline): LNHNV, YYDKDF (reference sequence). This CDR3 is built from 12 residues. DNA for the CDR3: TGTGCCACCAGCCAGGGTAACTATGGCTACACCTTC. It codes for CATSQGNYGYTF.

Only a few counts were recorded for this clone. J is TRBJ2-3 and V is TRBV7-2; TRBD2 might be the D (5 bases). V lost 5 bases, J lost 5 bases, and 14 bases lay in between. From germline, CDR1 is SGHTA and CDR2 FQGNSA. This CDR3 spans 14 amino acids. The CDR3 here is CASSPTSFGDTQYF. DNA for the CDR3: TGTGCCAGCAGCCCAACTAGTTTCGGAGATACGCAGTATTTT.

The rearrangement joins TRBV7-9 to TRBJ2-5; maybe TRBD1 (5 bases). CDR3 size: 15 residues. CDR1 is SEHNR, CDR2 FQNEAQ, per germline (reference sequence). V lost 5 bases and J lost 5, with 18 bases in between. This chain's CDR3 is CASSPSGLSGETQYF. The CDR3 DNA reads TGTGCCAGCAGCCCATCCGGTCTCTCAGGGGAGACCCAGTACTTC.

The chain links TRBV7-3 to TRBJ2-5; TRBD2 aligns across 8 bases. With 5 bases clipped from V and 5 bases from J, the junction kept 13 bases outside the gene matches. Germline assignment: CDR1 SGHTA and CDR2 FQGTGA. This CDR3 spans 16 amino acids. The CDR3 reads CASSQHGRAEGETQYF. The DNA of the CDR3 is TGTGCCAGCAGCCAACACGGGAGGGCCGAAGGTGAGACCCAGTACTTC.